Listed here are 5 T cell receptor beta chains from one sample, sequenced in a study of molecular identifiers for immune sequencing clone quantification. TCRdb re-called the PCR reads through MiXCR, storing one row per CDR3 protein. The sample has about 10,000 distinct CDR3 sequences, approximately 20% seen once. What was sequenced was naive CD8+ T cells from blood, with Jurkat cell RNA spiked in. Specified subset: FACS-sorted CD8+CD4-CCR7+CD45RA+ naive T cells. The origin of the receptors is a human donor in good health. Some libraries in this study had Jurkat cell RNA spiked in.

This clonotype is medium-sized by share. The gene calls are TRBV29-1 and TRBJ2-6; maybe TRBD2 (7 bases). The V end was cut by 3 bases, the J end by 3 bases, with 12 bases between. There are 15 residues in the CDR3. Looked up from germline, CDR1 is SQVTM and CDR2 is ANQGSEA. The CDR3 loop reads CSVESGGDGANVLTF. CDR3 in DNA: TGCAGCGTTGAGTCGGGGGGCGATGGGGCCAACGTCCTGACTTTC.

The chain employs TRBV21-1 and TRBJ2-7; the tabulated D call, TRBD1, remains unverified against the DNA. TRBV21-1 is termed a pseudogene. CDR3 length equals 15 residues. The CDR3 reads CASSKYGQGGIEQYF. CDR3 in DNA: TGTGCCAGCAGCAAGTACGGACAGGGGGGGATCGAGCAGTACTTC.

In its sample, this clonotype is medium-sized. This chain joins TRBV28 and TRBJ1-4, with D unresolved. Between the trimmed V and J ends, which lost 7 bases and 8 bases, there was a span of 14 bases. The germline CDR1 and CDR2 sequences are MDHEN and SYDVKM. CDR3 length: 13 amino acids. The CDR3 reads CASNLDPGEKLFF. The CDR3 region has the DNA TGTGCCAGCAACCTGGACCCAGGAGAAAAACTGTTTTTT. Using reference TRBV28 and TRBJ1-4 for the parts outside the CDR3, the full variable domain is DVKVTQSSRYLVKRTGEKVFLECVQDMDHENMFWYRQDPGLGLRLIYFSYDVKMKEKGDIPEGYSVSREKKERFSLILESASTNQTSMYLCASNLDPGEKLFFGSGTQLSVL.

The sample holds many counts of this clonotype. V gene TRBV5-4 combines with J gene TRBJ2-3; 9 bases line up with TRBD2. The CDR3 length is 18 residues. With 3 bases clipped from V and 0 bases from J, the junction kept 11 bases outside the gene matches. The germline V gene has CDR1 SGHNT and CDR2 YYREEE (reference sequence). The CDR3 DNA sequence: TGTGCCAGCAGCTCCCCCGACTTAGCGGGAGAGAGCACAGATACGCAGTATTTT. It specifies CASSSPDLAGESTDTQYF.

This clonotype is deemed medium-sized. This chain connects TRBV6-1 to TRBJ2-7, with D unclear. Trimming left V 7 bases short and J 2 bases short, with 6 bases between. CDR3 length: 11 amino acids. Germline V gene lookup returns CDR1 MNHNS and CDR2 SASEGT. CDR3 region: CASIEAYEQYF. In nucleotides, the CDR3 is TGTGCCAGCATCGAGGCCTACGAGCAGTACTTC.